This T cell receptor beta chain was found in a study of cytomegalovirus exposure and HLA in healthy donors. The V end lost 4 bases, the J end lost 4 bases, and 17 bases lay between the germline ends. Germline V lookup: CDR1 SQVTM, CDR2 ANQGSEA. The CDR3 is 14 residues long. This clone was observed a single time. Its antigen is still unknown. The PCR was carried out with 60 Vbeta primers and 13 Jbeta primers. Assay used: immunoSEQ multiplex PCR; TCRdb lists only in-frame clones, some missing. The data show about 94,000 clones, about four fifths seen once. Findings of the study overall: Common viral pathogens seemed, in a later analysis, to connect with several of the most significant clusters.

The TCR comes from a woman between 40 and 50 years old in good health and CMV-seronegative. The chain joins TRBV29-1 to TRBJ2-7, with D possibly TRBD2 on 6 matching bases. The sequenced sample was PBMCs. The CDR3 DNA reads as TGCAGCGTTGCCCAAGGAGGGTCCCAATACGAGCAGTACTTC. Translated, it gives CSVAQGGSQYEQYF.